This entry concerns a single TCR beta chain. The antigen is undetermined. The sample contains more than one DNA sequence encoding this CDR3. Data came from immunoSEQ multiplex PCR; TCRdb stores just in-frame clones and leaves some out. The sample lists 760,000 or so clones, about 96% seen once, with about 0.22% in the top ten. This CDR3 region has 14 residues. The V end was cut by 0 bases, the J end by 0 bases, with 6 bases between. The germline CDR1 and CDR2 sequences are SGHVS and FNYEAQ. The data derive from a study of shared clonotypes between healthy human individuals. CD45RO-negative cells were positively selected for CCR7, leaving out terminally differentiated effector memory CD45RA+ cells. Study outcomes and limitations: The generation probabilities recorded for non-shared clonotypes fell below those of clonotypes shared by all four donors. Estimated clonotype richness was generally higher in naive than memory subsets.

Sequences were obtained from naive CD8+ T cells sorted from blood. The chain carries TRBV7-6 and TRBJ2-7; D may be TRBD2 (5 bases). This sequence originates from a young man in good health. CDR3 protein: CASSLAGSSYEQYF. The DNA of the CDR3 is TGTGCCAGCAGCTTAGCAGGGAGCTCCTACGAGCAGTACTTC.